The present entry profiles one TCR beta chain with its context. The target antigen is unknown. The rectum was sampled with one to two pinch biopsies at colonoscopy. Data came from immunoSEQ multiplex PCR; TCRdb stores just in-frame clones and leaves some out. The sample lists 10,000 to 15,000 clones; 77% were seen once. The data originate from a study of pediatric ulcerative colitis. General observations from the study: Rectal repertoires separated controls, mild-moderate and acute severe colitis. This repertoire reflects total lymphocytes rather than subpopulations like regulatory T cells.

Trimming stripped 1 base from V and 3 bases from J, with 8 bases between. Germline loops: CDR1 SGHTA, CDR2 FQGTGA. The CDR3 sequence is 14 residues long. The TCR comes from a boy between 10 and 17 years old who was a control in a study of pediatric ulcerative colitis. This rearrangement joins TRBV7-3 to TRBJ2-3; D is undetermined. The sample taken for sequencing was gut tissue. CDR3 sequence reads: CASSLKSTTDTQYF. Here the CDR3 DNA reads TGTGCCAGCAGCTTAAAGTCAACGACAGATACGCAGTATTTT.